This passage covers 7 T cell receptor beta chains from one sample sequenced in a study of CD8+ T cells in alopecia areata. TCR sequencing used cDNA made by reverse transcription of extracted RNA. The repertoire was sequenced with immunoSEQ multiplex PCR; TCRdb's copy has only in-frame clones and lacks some. The repertoire holds about 180,000 clones, about 47% seen once, with 10% in the top ten. The treatment is: oral pan-JAK inhibitor, 5-10 mg twice daily. Material: CD8+ T cells sorted from blood, obtained around week 52, from a patient treated with tofacitinib. These receptors all come from a human donor with alopecia areata.

This clone was counted between two and nine times. The chain links TRBV23-1 to TRBJ2-1; TRBD1 matches 7 bases. TRBV23-1 is noted as an ORF with a role that remains uncertain. The CDR3 runs to 16 residues. Losses at the gene ends were 3 bases for V and 3 bases for J; bases not matched to a gene: 8. The CDR3: CASSQGSGTDYNEQFF. CDR3 nucleotide sequence: TGCGCCAGCAGTCAGGGGTCCGGGACAGACTACAATGAGCAGTTCTTC.

In DNA, the CDR3 is TGTGCCAGCAGCGTAGAGGGTAGCGGGGGTGAGACCCAGTACTTC. Residues: CASSVEGSGGETQYF. The rearrangement joins TRBV9 to TRBJ2-5; 9 bases are shared with TRBD2. V was pared by 0 bases and J by 5 bases, with 5 bases of the junction left unmatched. Germline values: CDR1 SGDLS, CDR2 YYNGEE. This CDR3 has 15 amino acids.

DNA for the CDR3: TGTGCCTGGAGCGACCTTGGGACAGGGGGAACCTACGAGCAGTACTTC. It specifies CAWSDLGTGGTYEQYF. V and J are TRBV30 and TRBJ2-7; 11 bases are shared with TRBD1. Germline CDR1 reads GTSNPN; CDR2 reads SVGIG (reference sequence). Trimming took 3 bases from V and 2 from J; bases not matched to a gene: 9. The CDR3 extends over 16 amino acids.

J is TRBJ1-2 and V is TRBV29-1; D call uncertain. Germline-derived CDR1 and CDR2 are SQVTM and ANQGSEA. The CDR3 totals 13 residues. Trimming cost V 3 bases and J 3 bases, with 11 bases left between them. As DNA, the CDR3 is TGCAGCGTTGATCAATCACCCGACTATGGCTACACCTTC. Encoded protein: CSVDQSPDYGYTF.

This clone was seen more than once but under ten times. The V call is TRBV13, the J call TRBJ2-4, with D possibly matching TRBD2 (5 bases). The V end lost 5 bases, the J end lost 0 bases, and 14 bases lay between the germline ends. Per germline, CDR1 PRHDT and CDR2 FYEKMQ (reference sequence). There are 16 residues in the CDR3. CDR3 sequence reads: CASSPRDALAKNIQYF. The CDR3 DNA reads TGTGCCAGCAGCCCCCGGGATGCACTAGCCAAAAACATTCAGTACTTC.

The chain has TRBV6-5 and TRBJ1-1, with 7 bases fitting TRBD1. The CDR3 runs 15 residues. The germline V gene encodes CDR1 MNHEY and CDR2 SVGAGI. The V segment lost 2 bases and the J segment 10 bases; nucleotides outside the gene matches: 13. The CDR3 DNA sequence: TGTGCCAGCAGTTACCAACTAGGACAGGAGGTTAGAGCTTTCTTT. Residues: CASSYQLGQEVRAFF.

There are a few counts of this clone. The chain joins TRBV27 to TRBJ2-2; possible D gene TRBD1, 5 bases. Trimming cost V 5 bases and J 6 bases, with 7 bases left between them. CDR3 length equals 12 residues. The germline gives CDR1 MNHEY, CDR2 SMNVEV (reference sequence). This chain's CDR3 is CASSPGPGELFF. Here the CDR3 DNA reads TGTGCCAGCAGTCCAGGGCCCGGGGAGCTGTTTTTT.